Listed here is a single T cell receptor (beta chain). What it recognizes is unknown. This sample is part of a study of beta chain features in type 1 diabetes. CDR1 SGHRS and CDR2 YFSETQ come from the germline V gene. The CDR3 length is 14 residues. V was clipped by 7 bases and J by 4 bases, with 14 bases between them. What was sequenced were expressed TCRB transcripts, since all of the isolated RNA had been reverse transcribed. Some clones are missing from TCRdb's copy, which holds only in-frame ones; the method was immunoSEQ multiplex PCR. The sample contains 300,000 to 400,000 clones, 9.6% of which appear only once. Whole-study findings and limits: Patients with Type 1 diabetes showed moderately but significantly shorter TCRB CDR3s in all four CD4+ subsets. A potential PCR bias toward shorter templates would be equal in patient and control samples.

The receptor was isolated from a man aged 30 to 39 with type 1 diabetes. This sequence joins TRBV5-1 and TRBJ2-2, with a tentative D call TRBD1 (6 bases). Source material: central memory CD4+ T cells from blood. The CDR3 nucleotides are TGCGCCAGCCTTCAGGGGACGGGCACCGGGGAGCTGTTTTTT. This sequence encodes CASLQGTGTGELFF.